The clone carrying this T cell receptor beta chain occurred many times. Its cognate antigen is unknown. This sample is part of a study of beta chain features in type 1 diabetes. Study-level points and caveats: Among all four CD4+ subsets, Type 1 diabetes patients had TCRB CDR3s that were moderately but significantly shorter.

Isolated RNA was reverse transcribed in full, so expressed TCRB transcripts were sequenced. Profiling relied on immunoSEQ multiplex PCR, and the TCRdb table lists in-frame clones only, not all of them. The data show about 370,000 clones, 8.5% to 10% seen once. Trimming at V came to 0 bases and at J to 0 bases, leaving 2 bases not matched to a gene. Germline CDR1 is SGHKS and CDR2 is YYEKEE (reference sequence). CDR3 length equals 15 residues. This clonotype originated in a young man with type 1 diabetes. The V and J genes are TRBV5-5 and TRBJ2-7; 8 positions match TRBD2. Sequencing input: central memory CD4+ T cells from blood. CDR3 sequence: CASSLALAGSYEQYF. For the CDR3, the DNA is TGTGCCAGCAGCTTGGCTCTAGCGGGCTCCTACGAGCAGTACTTC.